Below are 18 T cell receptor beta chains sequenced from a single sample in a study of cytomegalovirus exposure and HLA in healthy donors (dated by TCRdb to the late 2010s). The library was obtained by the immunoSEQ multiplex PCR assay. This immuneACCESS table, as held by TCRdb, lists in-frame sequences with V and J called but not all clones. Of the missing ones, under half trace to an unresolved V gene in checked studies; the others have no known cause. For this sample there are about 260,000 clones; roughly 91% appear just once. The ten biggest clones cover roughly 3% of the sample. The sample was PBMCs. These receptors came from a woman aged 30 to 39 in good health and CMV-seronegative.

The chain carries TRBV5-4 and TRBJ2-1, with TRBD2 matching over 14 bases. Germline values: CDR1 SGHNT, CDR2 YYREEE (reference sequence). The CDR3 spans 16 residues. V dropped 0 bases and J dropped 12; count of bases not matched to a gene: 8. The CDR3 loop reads CASSLEKGLAGVRQFF. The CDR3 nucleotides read TGTGCCAGCAGCTTGGAGAAGGGACTAGCGGGAGTTAGGCAGTTCTTC.

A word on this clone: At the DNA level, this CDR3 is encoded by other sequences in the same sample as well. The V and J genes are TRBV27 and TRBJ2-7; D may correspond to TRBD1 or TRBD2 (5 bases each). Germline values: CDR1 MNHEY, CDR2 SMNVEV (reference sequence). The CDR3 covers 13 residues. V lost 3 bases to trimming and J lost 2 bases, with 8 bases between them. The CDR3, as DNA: TGTGCCAGCAGTTTGGGACGGGCCTACGAGCAGTACTTC. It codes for CASSLGRAYEQYF.

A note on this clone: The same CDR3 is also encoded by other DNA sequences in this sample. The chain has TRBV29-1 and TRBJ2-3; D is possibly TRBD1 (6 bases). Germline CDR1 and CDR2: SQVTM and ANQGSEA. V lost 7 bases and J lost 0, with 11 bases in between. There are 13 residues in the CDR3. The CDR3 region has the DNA TGCAGCGCCGGGACAACTAGCACAGATACGCAGTATTTT. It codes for CSAGTTSTDTQYF.

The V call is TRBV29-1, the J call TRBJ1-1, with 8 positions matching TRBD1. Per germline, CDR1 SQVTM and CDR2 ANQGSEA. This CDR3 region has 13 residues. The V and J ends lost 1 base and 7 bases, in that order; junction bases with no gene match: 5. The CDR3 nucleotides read TGCAGCGTTGAAGGGAAGGGGACAGGTGAAGCTTTCTTT. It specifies CSVEGKGTGEAFF.

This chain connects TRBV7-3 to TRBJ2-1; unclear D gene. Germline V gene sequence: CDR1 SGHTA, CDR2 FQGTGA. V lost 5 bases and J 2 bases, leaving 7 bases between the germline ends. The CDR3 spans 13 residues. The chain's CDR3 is CASSNTPYNEQFF. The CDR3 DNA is TGTGCCAGCAGCAACACTCCCTACAATGAGCAGTTCTTC.

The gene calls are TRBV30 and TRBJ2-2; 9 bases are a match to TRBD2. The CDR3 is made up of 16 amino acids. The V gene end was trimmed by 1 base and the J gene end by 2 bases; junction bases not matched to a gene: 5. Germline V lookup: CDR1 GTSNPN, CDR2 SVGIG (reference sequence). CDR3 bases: TGTGCCTGGAGTGAACTAGCGGGCTTAAACACCGGGGAGCTGTTTTTT. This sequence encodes CAWSELAGLNTGELFF.

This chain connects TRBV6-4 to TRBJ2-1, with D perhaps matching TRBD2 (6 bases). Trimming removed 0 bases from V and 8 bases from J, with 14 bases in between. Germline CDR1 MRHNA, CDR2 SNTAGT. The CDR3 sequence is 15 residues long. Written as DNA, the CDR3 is TGTGCCAGCAGTGACTCAGAGGGGTCGGGGGATGAGCAGTTCTTC. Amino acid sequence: CASSDSEGSGDEQFF.

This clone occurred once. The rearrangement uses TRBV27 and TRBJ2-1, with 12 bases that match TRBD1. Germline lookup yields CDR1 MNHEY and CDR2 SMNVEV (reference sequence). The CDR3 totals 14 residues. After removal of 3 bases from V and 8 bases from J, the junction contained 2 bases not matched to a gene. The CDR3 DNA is TGTGCCAGCAGTTTTGGGACAGGGGGCGATGAGCAGTTCTTC. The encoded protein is CASSFGTGGDEQFF.

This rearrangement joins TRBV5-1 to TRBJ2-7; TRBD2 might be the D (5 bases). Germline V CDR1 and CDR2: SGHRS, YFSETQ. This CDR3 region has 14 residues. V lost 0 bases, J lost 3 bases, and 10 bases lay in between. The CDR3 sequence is CASSLAMSGYEQYF. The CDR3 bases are TGCGCCAGCAGCTTGGCCATGAGCGGCTACGAGCAGTACTTC.

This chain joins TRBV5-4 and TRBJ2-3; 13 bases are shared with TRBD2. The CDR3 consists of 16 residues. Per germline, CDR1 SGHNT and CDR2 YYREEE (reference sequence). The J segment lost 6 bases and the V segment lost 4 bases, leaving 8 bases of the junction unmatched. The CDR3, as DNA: TGTGCCAGCAGCCAAGGGACTAGCGGGATCAGGGATACGCAGTATTTT. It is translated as CASSQGTSGIRDTQYF. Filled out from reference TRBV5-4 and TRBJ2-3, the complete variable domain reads ETGVTQSPTHLIKTRGQQVTLRCSSQSGHNTVSWYQQALGQGPQFIFQYYREEENGRGNFPPRFSGLQFPNYSSELNVNALELDDSALYLCASSQGTSGIRDTQYFGPGTRLTVL.

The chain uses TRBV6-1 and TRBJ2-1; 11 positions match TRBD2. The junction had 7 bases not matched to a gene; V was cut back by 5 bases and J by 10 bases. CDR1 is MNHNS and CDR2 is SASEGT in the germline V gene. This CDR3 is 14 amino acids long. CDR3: CASSLTGTSGEQFF. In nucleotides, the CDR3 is TGTGCCAGCAGTCTTACCGGGACTAGCGGCGAGCAGTTCTTC.

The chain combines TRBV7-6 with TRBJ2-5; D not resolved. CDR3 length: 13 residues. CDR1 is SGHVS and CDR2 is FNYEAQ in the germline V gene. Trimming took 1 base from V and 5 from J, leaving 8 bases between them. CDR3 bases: TGTGCCAGCAGCTTAGGGGTAGATGAGACCCAGTACTTC. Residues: CASSLGVDETQYF.

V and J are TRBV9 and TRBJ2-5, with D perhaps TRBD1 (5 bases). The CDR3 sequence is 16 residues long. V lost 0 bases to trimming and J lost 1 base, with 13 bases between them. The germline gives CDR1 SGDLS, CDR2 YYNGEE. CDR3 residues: CASSVEGALSQETQYF. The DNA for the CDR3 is TGTGCCAGCAGCGTAGAAGGGGCCCTCAGCCAAGAGACCCAGTACTTC.

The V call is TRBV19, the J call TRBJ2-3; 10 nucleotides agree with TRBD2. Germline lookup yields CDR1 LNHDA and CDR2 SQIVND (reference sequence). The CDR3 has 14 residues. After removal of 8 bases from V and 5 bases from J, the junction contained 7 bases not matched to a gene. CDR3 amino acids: CASSLAGDEDTQYF. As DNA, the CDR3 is TGTGCCAGTTCTCTAGCGGGAGATGAAGATACGCAGTATTTT.

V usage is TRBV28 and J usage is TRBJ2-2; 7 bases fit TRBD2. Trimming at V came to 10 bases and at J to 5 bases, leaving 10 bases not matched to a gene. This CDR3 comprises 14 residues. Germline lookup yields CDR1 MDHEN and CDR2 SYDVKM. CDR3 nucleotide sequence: TGTGCCATCGAAGCGGGGAAAGGAACCGGGGAGCTGTTTTTT. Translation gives CAIEAGKGTGELFF.

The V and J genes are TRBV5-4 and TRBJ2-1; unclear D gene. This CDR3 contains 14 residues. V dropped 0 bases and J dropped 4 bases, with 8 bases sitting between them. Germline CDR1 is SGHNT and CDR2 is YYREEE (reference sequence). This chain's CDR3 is CASSLGPIYNEQFF. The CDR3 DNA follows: TGTGCCAGCAGCTTGGGACCGATTTACAATGAGCAGTTCTTC.

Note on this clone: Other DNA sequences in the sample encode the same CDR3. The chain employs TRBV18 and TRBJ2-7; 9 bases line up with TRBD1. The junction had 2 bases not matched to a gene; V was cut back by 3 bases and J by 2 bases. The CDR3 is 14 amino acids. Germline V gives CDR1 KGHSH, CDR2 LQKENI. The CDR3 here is CASSPGTGTYEQYF. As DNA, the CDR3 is TGTGCCAGCTCACCGGGGACAGGGACCTACGAGCAGTACTTC.

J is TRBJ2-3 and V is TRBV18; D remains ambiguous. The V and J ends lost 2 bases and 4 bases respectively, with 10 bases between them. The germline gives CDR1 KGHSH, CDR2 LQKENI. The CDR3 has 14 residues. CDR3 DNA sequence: TGTGCCAGCTCACCAGACTTTCGGGCAGATACGCAGTATTTT. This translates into CASSPDFRADTQYF.